This TCR beta chain emerged from a study of CD8+CD57+ T cells in acquired aplastic anemia listed by TCRdb under 2018. Some background on the complete study: A mean of roughly 2.9 ug of DNA, ranging from roughly 0.19 to 30 ug, was extracted from sorted CD4+ and CD8+ cells.

Overall study outcomes, separate from this receptor: CD8+ Simpson's diversity did not differ significantly between patients and healthy controls (P=0.060). Roughly 30 CD8+ CDR3 sequences were shared between patients and controls but appeared highly expressed in patients and within their immunodominant clones.

The CDR3 sequence holds 17 residues, the cysteine and phenylalanine included. CDR3 DNA only is kept here, 51 bases in frame from base 1. CDR1 and CDR2 are read off the germline V gene (reference sequence) as LNHNV and YYDKDF. The germline V end is reduced by 2 bases and the J end by 5 bases; junction bases left unmatched: 13. A remark on this clonotype: Its recognized antigen is unknown. No quality values exist for individual bases; no much larger clone is one base distant.

In the study, sorted CD4+ and CD8+ blood T cells from patients with severe aplastic anemia and from healthy subjects underwent deep sequencing of TCR repertoires. Ficoll-Paque density gradient centrifugation was used to isolate peripheral blood mononuclear cells. Before DNA extraction, CD4+ and CD8+ T cells were sorted by FACS or by magnetic beads. Genomic DNA was used as template for profiling of TCR beta VDJ combinations and CDR3 sequences. TCR repertoire sequencing was run on an Illumina HiSeq 2000. The authors' analysis ran thus. Repertoire assessment relied on Simpson's diversity index, CDR3 size and DJ length profiles, and TRBV/TRBJ rearrangement plots. The most abundant DNA sequence in the deep sequencing data was taken as the immunodominant clone. CDR3 amino acid sequences were screened for sharing across subjects and were compared with published repertoires and the VDJdb database. The public reads were run again by TCRdb, first through fastp at Q25 and then through MiXCR, and only productive beta chains were kept. Identical CDR3 protein sequences are pooled into one entry, listed with their most common genes and DNA. In this record, the V and J calls reflect TCRdb's handling and not the investigators' own analysis. The sample profile shows around 250,000 distinct CDR3 sequences; roughly half of them were found once. Of the sample, around 8% falls within the top ten clones.

The receptor comes from a human donor with severe aplastic anemia or a healthy control (not recorded which). This sequence uses TRBV15 and TRBJ2-5; a stretch of 8 junction bases matches TRBD2. Sequencing was carried out using sorted CD4+, CD8+, or CD8+CD57+ T cells (not recorded which) from PBMCs. The CDR3: CATSRSSGGLLLETQYF. The sequence in DNA is TGTGCCACCAGCAGATCCAGCGGGGGACTATTATTGGAGACCCAGTACTTC.